The 3 T cell receptor beta chains presented below share a single source sample, sequenced in a study of blood T cell repertoires in COVID-19. Sequencing used immunoSEQ multiplex PCR; TCRdb keeps in-frame clones, though not all of them. The profile shows about 200,000 clones, roughly 83% of them singletons. The sample comprised peripheral blood. The receptor source for this set is a man aged 40-55 years with acute or convalescent COVID-19.

The chain employs TRBV9 and TRBJ2-2; TRBD1 is a possible D gene (6 bases). CDR3 size: 13 residues. Germline loops: CDR1 SGDLS, CDR2 YYNGEE. The germline V and J ends were trimmed by 4 bases and 6 bases, with 10 bases remaining between them. The CDR3 sequence: CASSLTGSGELFF. CDR3 DNA sequence: TGTGCCAGCAGCCTTACAGGGTCCGGGGAGCTGTTTTTT. Complete variable domain (other parts from reference TRBV9 and TRBJ2-2): DSGVTQTPKHLITATGQRVTLRCSPRSGDLSVYWYQQSLDQGLQFLIQYYNGEERAKGNILERFSAQQFPDLHSELNLSSLELGDSALYFCASSLTGSGELFFGEGSRLTVL.

The V call is TRBV15, the J call TRBJ1-1, with D maybe TRBD1 (5 bases). Germline loops: CDR1 LNHNV, CDR2 YYDKDF (reference sequence). The V gene lost 0 bases and the J gene lost 4 bases, with 15 bases spanning the gap. This CDR3 is built from 16 residues. CDR3 region: CATSRDGIRGTTEAFF. In DNA form, the CDR3 reads TGTGCCACCAGCAGAGATGGCATAAGGGGAACCACTGAAGCTTTCTTT. Full variable domain (outside the CDR3, taken from reference TRBV15 and TRBJ1-1): DAMVIQNPRYQVTQFGKPVTLSCSQTLNHNVMYWYQQKSSQAPKLLFHYYDKDFNNEADTPDNFQSRRPNTSFCFLDIRSPGLGDTAMYLCATSRDGIRGTTEAFFGQGTRLTVV.

This chain connects TRBV18 to TRBJ1-1, with 9 positions matching TRBD1. Trimming took 6 bases from V and 6 from J; bases not matched to a gene: 17. This CDR3 spans 17 amino acids. CDR1 KGHSH and CDR2 LQKENI come from the germline V gene. The chain's CDR3 is CASSPVPGQGLSSEAFF. The CDR3 DNA reads as TGTGCCAGCTCCCCCGTCCCGGGACAGGGATTGAGCTCTGAAGCTTTCTTT.